The rows below give T cell receptor beta chains drawn from one sample of a study of blood T cell repertoires in COVID-19. The method was immunoSEQ multiplex PCR; TCRdb's version includes in-frame clones alone and lacks a portion of them. This sample yields about 52,000 clones, of which approximately 85% are seen a single time; around 17% belongs to the top ten. Material: peripheral blood. The receptor set was obtained from a human donor in a cohort sampled during active COVID-19. The CDR3 runs from the conserved cysteine through the conserved F or W. D genes are given only for firm matches. Expanded clones get a size class; other rows say once, few or many, or leave the size out.

clone size: medium-sized; J gene: TRBJ1-6; V gene: TRBV27; D gene: TRBD1; CDR3 protein: CASRTGYNSPLHF; CDR3 DNA: TGTGCCAGCAGGACAGGGTATAATTCACCCCTCCACTTT
clone size: .; J gene: TRBJ1-1; V gene: TRBV6-6; D gene: .; CDR3 protein: CASMTANTEAFF; CDR3 DNA: TGTGCCAGCATGACTGCGAACACTGAAGCTTTCTTT
clone size: .; J gene: TRBJ2-3; V gene: TRBV30; D gene: .; CDR3 protein: CAWSVLPGGDTQYF; CDR3 DNA: TGTGCCTGGAGTGTACTCCCCGGAGGAGATACGCAGTATTTT
clone size: .; J gene: TRBJ1-1; V gene: TRBV29-1; D gene: .; CDR3 protein: CSVEDSSGGGLAAFF; CDR3 DNA: TGCAGCGTTGAAGATTCCTCCGGCGGGGGGCTCGCAGCTTTCTTT
clone size: .; J gene: TRBJ2-1; V gene: TRBV21-1; D gene: .; CDR3 protein: CASSKETPNNEQFF; CDR3 DNA: TGTGCCAGCAGCAAGGAGACCCCTAACAATGAGCAGTTCTTC
clone size: .; J gene: TRBJ2-5; V gene: TRBV12-3/TRBV12-4; D gene: .; CDR3 protein: CASTGNPGETQYF; CDR3 DNA: TGTGCCAGCACCGGTAACCCGGGAGAGACCCAGTACTTC
clone size: once; J gene: TRBJ2-5; V gene: TRBV5-1; D gene: .; CDR3 protein: CASSPNSETQYF; CDR3 DNA: TGCGCCAGCAGCCCAAACAGTGAGACCCAGTACTTC
clone size: .; J gene: TRBJ1-5; V gene: TRBV3-1/TRBV3-2; D gene: .; CDR3 protein: CASSQSSNQPQHF; CDR3 DNA: TGTGCCAGCAGCCAATCGAGCAATCAGCCCCAGCATTTT
clone size: .; J gene: TRBJ2-2; V gene: TRBV11-2; D gene: .; CDR3 protein: CASSLEVANTGELFF; CDR3 DNA: TGTGCCAGCAGCTTAGAGGTGGCTAACACCGGGGAGCTGTTTTTT
clone size: .; J gene: TRBJ2-3; V gene: TRBV27; D gene: .; CDR3 protein: CASSQGDTDTQYF; CDR3 DNA: TGTGCCAGCAGTCAAGGGGATACAGATACGCAGTATTTT
clone size: few; J gene: TRBJ2-5; V gene: TRBV9; D gene: .; CDR3 protein: CASSRLGETQYF; CDR3 DNA: TGTGCCAGCAGCCGACTAGGAGAGACCCAGTACTTC
clone size: .; J gene: TRBJ1-1; V gene: TRBV19; D gene: TRBD1; CDR3 protein: CASSEQGRNTEAFF; CDR3 DNA: TGTGCCAGTAGCGAACAGGGGCGAAACACTGAAGCTTTCTTT
clone size: .; J gene: TRBJ1-5; V gene: TRBV15; D gene: .; CDR3 protein: CATSRDRGTSNQPQHF; CDR3 DNA: TGTGCCACCAGCAGAGATCGGGGGACGTCTAATCAGCCCCAGCATTTT
clone size: .; J gene: TRBJ2-5; V gene: TRBV7-9; D gene: TRBD1; CDR3 protein: CASSLYTGQGRQETQYF; CDR3 DNA: TGTGCCAGCAGCTTATATACGGGACAGGGTCGACAAGAGACCCAGTACTTC
clone size: once; J gene: TRBJ1-4; V gene: TRBV7-9; D gene: .; CDR3 protein: CASSLEQGISEKLFF; CDR3 DNA: TGTGCCAGCAGCTTAGAGCAGGGTATCTCTGAAAAACTGTTTTTT
clone size: .; J gene: TRBJ2-3; V gene: TRBV5-4; D gene: .; CDR3 protein: CASSGPGLRTDTQYF; CDR3 DNA: TGTGCCAGCAGCGGCCCGGGACTCCGCACAGATACGCAGTATTTT
clone size: .; J gene: TRBJ2-7; V gene: TRBV6-5; D gene: .; CDR3 protein: CASSYEYEQYF; CDR3 DNA: TGTGCCAGCAGCTATGAGTACGAGCAGTACTTC
clone size: once; J gene: TRBJ1-6; V gene: TRBV30; D gene: .; CDR3 protein: CAWSVDRQNSPLHF; CDR3 DNA: TGTGCCTGGAGTGTAGACAGACAAAATTCACCCCTCCACTTT
clone size: .; J gene: TRBJ2-1; V gene: TRBV25-1; D gene: .; CDR3 protein: CASSNPGGTYNEQFF; CDR3 DNA: TGTGCCAGCAGTAACCCAGGGGGGACCTACAATGAGCAGTTCTTC
clone size: few; J gene: TRBJ2-3; V gene: TRBV6-6; D gene: TRBD2; CDR3 protein: CASSPRLAGGLLGISTDTQYF; CDR3 DNA: TGTGCCAGCAGTCCGAGACTAGCGGGAGGGCTCTTGGGGATTAGCACAGATACGCAGTATTTT
clone size: .; J gene: TRBJ2-1; V gene: TRBV10-3; D gene: TRBD2; CDR3 protein: CASSSGGGGNEQFF; CDR3 DNA: TGTGCCAGCTCTAGCGGGGGGGGAGGGAATGAGCAGTTCTTC
clone size: .; J gene: TRBJ1-1; V gene: TRBV10-3; D gene: .; CDR3 protein: CAISGEGGTEAFF; CDR3 DNA: TGTGCCATCAGTGGGGAAGGGGGCACTGAAGCTTTCTTT
clone size: .; J gene: TRBJ1-5; V gene: TRBV24-1; D gene: TRBD1; CDR3 protein: CATSLTGRQGDQPQHF; CDR3 DNA: TGTGCCACCAGCTTGACAGGGCGTCAAGGTGATCAGCCCCAGCATTTT
clone size: .; J gene: TRBJ2-5; V gene: TRBV30; D gene: .; CDR3 protein: CAWSVGGDQETQYF; CDR3 DNA: TGTGCCTGGAGTGTAGGTGGAGATCAAGAGACCCAGTACTTC
clone size: .; J gene: TRBJ1-6; V gene: TRBV7-2; D gene: .; CDR3 protein: CASSGRRSPLHF; CDR3 DNA: TGTGCCAGCAGCGGGAGGAGGTCACCCCTCCACTTT
clone size: .; J gene: TRBJ2-3; V gene: TRBV11-2; D gene: .; CDR3 protein: CASSFHTDSYTQYF; CDR3 DNA: TGTGCCAGCAGCTTCCACACCGACTCGTATACGCAGTATTTT
clone size: .; J gene: TRBJ2-7; V gene: TRBV11-2; D gene: TRBD1; CDR3 protein: CASSFSDRLYEQYF; CDR3 DNA: TGTGCCAGCAGCTTTTCGGACAGGCTTTACGAGCAGTACTTC
clone size: few; J gene: TRBJ2-5; V gene: TRBV10-2; D gene: TRBD1; CDR3 protein: CASSELQGSQETQYF; CDR3 DNA: TGCGCCAGCAGTGAACTACAGGGGTCTCAAGAGACCCAGTACTTC
clone size: few; J gene: TRBJ2-3; V gene: TRBV6-5; D gene: TRBD2; CDR3 protein: CASSYTSGKWETQYF; CDR3 DNA: TGTGCCAGCAGTTACACTAGCGGGAAATGGGAGACGCAGTATTTT
clone size: .; J gene: TRBJ1-2; V gene: TRBV7-2; D gene: TRBD1; CDR3 protein: CASRAGQGHYGYTF; CDR3 DNA: TGTGCCAGCAGGGCGGGACAGGGTCACTATGGCTACACCTTC
clone size: few; J gene: TRBJ2-5; V gene: TRBV29-1; D gene: .; CDR3 protein: CSAMISGYQETQYF; CDR3 DNA: TGCAGCGCCATGATTAGCGGATATCAAGAGACCCAGTACTTC